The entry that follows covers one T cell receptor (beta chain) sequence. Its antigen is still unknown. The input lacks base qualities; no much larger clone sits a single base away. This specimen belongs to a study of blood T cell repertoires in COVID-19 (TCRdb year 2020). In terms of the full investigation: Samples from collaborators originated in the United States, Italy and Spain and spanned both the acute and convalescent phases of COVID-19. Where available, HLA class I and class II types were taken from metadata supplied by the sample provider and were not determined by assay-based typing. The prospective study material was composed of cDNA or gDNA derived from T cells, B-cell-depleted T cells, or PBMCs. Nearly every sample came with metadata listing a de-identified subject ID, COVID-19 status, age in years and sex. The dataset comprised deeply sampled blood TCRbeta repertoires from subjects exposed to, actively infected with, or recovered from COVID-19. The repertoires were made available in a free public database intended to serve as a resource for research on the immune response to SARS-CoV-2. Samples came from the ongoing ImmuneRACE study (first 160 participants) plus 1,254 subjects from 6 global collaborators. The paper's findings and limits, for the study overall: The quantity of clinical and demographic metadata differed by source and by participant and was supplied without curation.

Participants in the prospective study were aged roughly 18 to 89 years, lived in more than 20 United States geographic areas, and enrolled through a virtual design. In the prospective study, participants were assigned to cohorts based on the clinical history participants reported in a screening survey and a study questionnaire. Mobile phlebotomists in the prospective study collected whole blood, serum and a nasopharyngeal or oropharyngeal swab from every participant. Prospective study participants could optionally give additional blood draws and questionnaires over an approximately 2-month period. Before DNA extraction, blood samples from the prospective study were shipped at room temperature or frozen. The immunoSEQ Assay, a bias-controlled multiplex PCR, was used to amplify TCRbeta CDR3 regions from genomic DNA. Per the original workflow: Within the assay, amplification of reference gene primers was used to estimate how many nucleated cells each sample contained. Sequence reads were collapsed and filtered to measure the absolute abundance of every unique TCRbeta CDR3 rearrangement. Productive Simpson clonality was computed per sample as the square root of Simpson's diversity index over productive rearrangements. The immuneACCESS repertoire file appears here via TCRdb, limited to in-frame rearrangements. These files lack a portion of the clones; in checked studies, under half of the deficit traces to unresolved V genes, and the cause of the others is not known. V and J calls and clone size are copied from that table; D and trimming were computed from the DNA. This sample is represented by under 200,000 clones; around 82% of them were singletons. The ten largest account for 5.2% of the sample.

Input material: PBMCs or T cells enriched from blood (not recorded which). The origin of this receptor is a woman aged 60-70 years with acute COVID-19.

The nucleotide sequence is TGTGCCATCAGTGAGGTCACAGGGCTCACAGATACGCAGTATTTT. Translated, it reads CAISEVTGLTDTQYF. Recombination linked TRBV10-3 to TRBJ2-3, and TRBD1 may be the D gene, going by 6 matching bases. V lost 2 bases and J lost 2 bases; the stretch between them is 11 bases long. CDR1 and CDR2, looked up from the germline V gene, are ENHRY and SYGVKD. From its cysteine to its phenylalanine, the CDR3 spans 15 amino acids. Only the CDR3 part of the read is kept: 45 bases, read in frame from the first base.